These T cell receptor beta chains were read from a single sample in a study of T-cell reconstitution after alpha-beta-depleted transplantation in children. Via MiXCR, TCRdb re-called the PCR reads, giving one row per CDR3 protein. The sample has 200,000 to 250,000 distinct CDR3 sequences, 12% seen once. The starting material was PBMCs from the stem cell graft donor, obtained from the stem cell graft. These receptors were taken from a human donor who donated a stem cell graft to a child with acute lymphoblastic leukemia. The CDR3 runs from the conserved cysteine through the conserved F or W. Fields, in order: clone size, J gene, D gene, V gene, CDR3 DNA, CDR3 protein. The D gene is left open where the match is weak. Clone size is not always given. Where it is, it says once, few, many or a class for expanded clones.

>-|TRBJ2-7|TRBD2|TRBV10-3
TGTGCCATCAGTGACCTAGCGGGGGCTCGATCTTACGAGCAGTACTTC
CAISDLAGARSYEQYF
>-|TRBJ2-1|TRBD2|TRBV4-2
TGTGCCAGCAGCCAAGGCCCTCTTTCGCGGGGGGGATACAATGAGCAGTTCTTC
CASSQGPLSRGGYNEQFF
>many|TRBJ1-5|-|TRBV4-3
TGCGCCAGCAGCCCTGACTCAACACGACAGCCCCAGCATTTT
CASSPDSTRQPQHF
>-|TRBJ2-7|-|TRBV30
TGTGCCTGGAGTGCTGGACCCTACGAGCAGTACTTC
CAWSAGPYEQYF
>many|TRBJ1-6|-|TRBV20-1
TGCAGTGCTAAACGGGACATCGAATATAATTCACCCCTCCACTTT
CSAKRDIEYNSPLHF
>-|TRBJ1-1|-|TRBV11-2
TGTGCCAGCAGCTTTATGAAGGGGAGGACTGAAGCTTTCTTT
CASSFMKGRTEAFF
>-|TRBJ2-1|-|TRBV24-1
TGTGCCACCAGTGATTTCGCGCAGGGAACAGCCAGCCACAATGAGCAGTTCTTC
CATSDFAQGTASHNEQFF
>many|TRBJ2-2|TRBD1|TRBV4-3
TGCGCCAGCAGCCAAGATCAAGGGACAGGGGTCACCGGGGAGCTGTTTTTT
CASSQDQGTGVTGELFF
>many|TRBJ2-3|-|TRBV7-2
TGTGCCAGCACCCGAGGTTTCGCAGATACGCAGTATTTT
CASTRGFADTQYF
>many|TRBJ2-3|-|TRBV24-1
TGTGCCACCAGTGGCCGGAGAAGCACAGATACGCAGTATTTT
CATSGRRSTDTQYF
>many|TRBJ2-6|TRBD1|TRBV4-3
TGCGCCAGCAGCTTTTGGACAGGGGGCGATACGTCGGGGGCCAACGTCCTGACTTTC
CASSFWTGGDTSGANVLTF
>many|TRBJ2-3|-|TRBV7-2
TGTGCCAGCAGCTTCGGACAGGATACGCAGTATTTT
CASSFGQDTQYF
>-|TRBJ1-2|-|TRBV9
TGTGCCAGCAGCCAACAGGGAGGCTATGGCTACACCTTC
CASSQQGGYGYTF
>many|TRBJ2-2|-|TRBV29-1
TGCAGCGCCCTGCTGTTCATAGCTGATTTCACCGGGGAGCTGTTTTTT
CSALLFIADFTGELFF
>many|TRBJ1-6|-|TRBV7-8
TGTGCCAGCAGCTTAGACCCAAAACCCGAGTCCCCCCTCCACTTT
CASSLDPKPESPLHF
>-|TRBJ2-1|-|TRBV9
TGTGCCAGCAGCTTAGGGACCTTACAGCACAATGAGCAGTTCTTC
CASSLGTLQHNEQFF
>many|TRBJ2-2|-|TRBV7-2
TGTGCCAGCAGCTTAAATGTCGGGGAGCTGTTTTTT
CASSLNVGELFF
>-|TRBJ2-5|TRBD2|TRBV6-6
TGTGCCAGCAGTTCCCCGACTAGCGGGGGGGCCTCGTCAGAGACCCAGTACTTC
CASSSPTSGGASSETQYF
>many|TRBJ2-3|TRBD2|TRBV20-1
TGCAGTGCAGAGCGGGGGGGGCAGGATACGCAGTATTTT
CSAERGGQDTQYF
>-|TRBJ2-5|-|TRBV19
TGTGCCAGTAGTATAGGTGGTCTGGGAGGAGAGACCCAGTACTTC
CASSIGGLGGETQYF
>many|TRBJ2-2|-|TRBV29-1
TGCAGCGTTCGGACAGTAAACACCGGGGAGCTGTTTTTT
CSVRTVNTGELFF
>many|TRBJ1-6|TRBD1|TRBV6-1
TGTGCCAGCAGCTCTGGGGGACAGGGGGAAAGTTCACCCCTCCACTTT
CASSSGGQGESSPLHF
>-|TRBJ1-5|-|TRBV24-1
TGTGCCTCCGGGGGCTCGGGGAGCAATCAGCCCCAGCATTTT
CASGGSGSNQPQHF
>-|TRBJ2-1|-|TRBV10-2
TGCGCCAGCACGAGCGGACGGTTTAACTACAATGAGCAGTTCTTC
CASTSGRFNYNEQFF
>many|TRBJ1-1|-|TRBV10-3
TGTGCCATCAGTGAGTGGGACGGGAACACTGAAGCTTTCTTT
CAISEWDGNTEAFF
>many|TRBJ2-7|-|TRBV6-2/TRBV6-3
TGTGCCAGCGCCGGGACACCCAAGGACGAGCAGTACTTC
CASAGTPKDEQYF
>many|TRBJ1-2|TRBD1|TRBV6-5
TGTGCCAGCAGTTACACGCCGACAGGGTTCGGGTCTAACTATGGCTACACCTTC
CASSYTPTGFGSNYGYTF
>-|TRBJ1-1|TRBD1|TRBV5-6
TGTGCCAGCAAATTTTACCGGAGAGGGGGCGTCACTGAAGCTTTCTTT
CASKFYRRGGVTEAFF
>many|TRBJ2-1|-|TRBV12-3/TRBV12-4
TGTGCCAGCAGCCGAGGGGAAAGCAGGTTCTTC
CASSRGESRFF
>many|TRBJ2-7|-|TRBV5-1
TGCGCCAGCAGCTTAACGAGCTCCTACGAGCAGTACTTC
CASSLTSSYEQYF
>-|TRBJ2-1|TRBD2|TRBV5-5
TGTGCCAGCAGCTTGAGCCCTAGCGGGAACCGCAATGAGCAGTTCTTC
CASSLSPSGNRNEQFF
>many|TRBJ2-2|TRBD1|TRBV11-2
TGTGCCAGCAGCTTAGATTGGGACAGGGGCGCTAGCGGGGAGCTGTTTTTT
CASSLDWDRGASGELFF
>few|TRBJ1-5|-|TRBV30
TGTGCCTGGACCATCGGTAGCAATCAGCCCCAGCATTTT
CAWTIGSNQPQHF
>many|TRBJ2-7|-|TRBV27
TGTGCCAGCAAGCTAGGATACGGGGGCGACGAGCAGTACTTC
CASKLGYGGDEQYF
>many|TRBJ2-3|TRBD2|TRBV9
TGTGCCAGCAGCGTTAGCGGGGGGGCCACAGATACGCAGTATTTT
CASSVSGGATDTQYF
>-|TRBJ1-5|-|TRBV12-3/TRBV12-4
TGTGCCAGCAGTTTCCCGGGCGGGCCCCAGCATTTT
CASSFPGGPQHF
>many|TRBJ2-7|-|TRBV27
TGTGCCAGCAGTCCGGGTCTGTTGACCTACGAGCAGTACTTC
CASSPGLLTYEQYF
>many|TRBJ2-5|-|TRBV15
TGTGCCACCAGCAGAGACTCCTTAGAGACCCAGTACTTC
CATSRDSLETQYF
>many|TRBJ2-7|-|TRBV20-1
TGCAGTGCTAGCCTCGCGGAGCAGTACTTC
CSASLAEQYF
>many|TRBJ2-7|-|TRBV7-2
TGTGCCAGCAGCTTAGTATTCGACAGGAGCTCCTACGAGCAGTACTTC
CASSLVFDRSSYEQYF
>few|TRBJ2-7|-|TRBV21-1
TGTGCCAGCAGCAGCCCGGGACTAGACTTATACGAGCAGTACTTC
CASSSPGLDLYEQYF
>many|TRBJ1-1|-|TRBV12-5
TGTGCTAGTGGGGCGGGACGCACGAACACTGAAGCTTTCTTT
CASGAGRTNTEAFF
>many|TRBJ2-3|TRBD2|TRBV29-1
TGCAGCTCCAGCAACGGGAGGGCCCCGGATACGCAGTATTTT
CSSSNGRAPDTQYF
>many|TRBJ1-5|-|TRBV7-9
TGTGCCAGCAGCTCCGGTGGGGCAGCCCCCAATCAGCCCCAGCATTTT
CASSSGGAAPNQPQHF
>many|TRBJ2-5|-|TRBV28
TGTGCCAGCAGTCTGGGAGTGGAAGAGACCCAGTACTTC
CASSLGVEETQYF
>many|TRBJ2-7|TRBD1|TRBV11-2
TGTGCCAGCAGCTTCTCGGGACAGGGGGGCCTTCCCGGCATCGAGCAGTACTTC
CASSFSGQGGLPGIEQYF
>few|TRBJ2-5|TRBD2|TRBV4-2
TGTGCCAGCAGCCAAGGTGGATTAGCGGGAACTGTTAAAGAGACCCAGTACTTC
CASSQGGLAGTVKETQYF
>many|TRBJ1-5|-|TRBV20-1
TGCAGTGCTAGGGTTGCTGCCAGCAATCAGCCCCAGCATTTT
CSARVAASNQPQHF
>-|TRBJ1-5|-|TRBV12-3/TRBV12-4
TGTGCCAGCAGTTTGGTGGGATTTACGTTTTCGGCCAATCAGCCCCAGCATTTT
CASSLVGFTFSANQPQHF
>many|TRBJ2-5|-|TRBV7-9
TGTGCCAGCAGCTTAGAGGGCAGGCAAGAGACCCAGTACTTC
CASSLEGRQETQYF
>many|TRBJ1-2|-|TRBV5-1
TGCGCCAGCAGCTTGGTCGGTGATTCTAACTATGGCTACACCTTC
CASSLVGDSNYGYTF
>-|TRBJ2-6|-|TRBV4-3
TGCGCCAGCAGCCAAGATCCGGGTACCTACTCTGGGGCCAACGGCCTGACTTTC
CASSQDPGTYSGANGLTF
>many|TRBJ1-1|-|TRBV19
TGTGCCAGTAGTCGCTCGAACACTGAAGCTTTCTTT
CASSRSNTEAFF
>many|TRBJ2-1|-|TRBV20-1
TGCAGTGCTAGGGATTCGTGGGGCCTCGGGAATGAGCAGTTCTTC
CSARDSWGLGNEQFF
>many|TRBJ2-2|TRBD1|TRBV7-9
TGTGCCAGCAGCCACTGGGGACAGGGGCTCACCGGGGAGCTGTTTTTT
CASSHWGQGLTGELFF
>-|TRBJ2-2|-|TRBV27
TGTGCCAGCAGGGTAGTCGGAGGGCGTTACACCGGGGAGCTGTTTTTT
CASRVVGGRYTGELFF
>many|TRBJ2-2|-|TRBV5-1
TGCGCCAGCAGCTTGGTACAGGGCGAGTTCGGGGAGCTGTTTTTT
CASSLVQGEFGELFF
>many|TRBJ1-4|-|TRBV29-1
TGCAGCGTTGAAACTAATGAAAAACTGTTTTTT
CSVETNEKLFF
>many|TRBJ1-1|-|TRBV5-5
TGTGCCAGCAGCTTGGGATCGCCCACTGAAGCTTTCTTT
CASSLGSPTEAFF